This is a list of T cell receptor beta chains from one sample in a study of OX40 agonist ivuxolimab in advanced cancers. Generated by immunoSEQ multiplex PCR, the TCRdb table keeps only in-frame clones and is missing some. The repertoire consists of roughly 95,000 clones, with around 86% occurring once and the leading ten covering about 1.9%. Source: CD4+ or CD8+ T cells sorted from blood, taken in a trial of the OX40 agonist ivuxolimab. These receptors were obtained from an adult with an advanced solid tumor such as melanoma, head and neck, liver or kidney cancer. The CDR3 runs from the conserved cysteine through the conserved F or W. A D gene is named only where the DNA matches it firmly. Rows give clone size only sometimes, using once, few, many, or a class for an expanded clone.

TRBV5-4	.	.	TRBJ2-1	TGTGCCAGCAGCTTGGCCACATGGGATGAGCAGTTCTTC	CASSLATWDEQFF
TRBV7-3	TRBD2	.	TRBJ2-2	TGTGCCAGCAGCCGGACTAGCGGTAACACCGGGGAGCTGTTTTTT	CASSRTSGNTGELFF
TRBV11-2	.	.	TRBJ2-5	TGTGCCAGCAGCCCCGGGACACAAGAGACCCAGTACTTC	CASSPGTQETQYF
TRBV6-1	TRBD1	.	TRBJ2-3	TGTGCCAGCAGTGAAAGGGGGGGAGGACAGGGGGCCCCAGATACGCAGTATTTT	CASSERGGGQGAPDTQYF
TRBV9	TRBD1	.	TRBJ2-7	TGTGCCAGCAGCGTAGGACAGGGTAATTGGGAGCAGTACTTC	CASSVGQGNWEQYF
TRBV29-1	.	few	TRBJ1-3	TGCAGCGTTGTGGTGGGGGGGCAAGGAAACACCATATATTTT	CSVVVGGQGNTIYF
TRBV5-8	TRBD2	.	TRBJ2-1	TGTGCCAGCAGCTTTCCGGGAGGTAATAATGAGCAGTTCTTC	CASSFPGGNNEQFF
TRBV27	.	.	TRBJ1-2	TGTGCCAGCAGTTTTCCAGGGAATACAGGCTACACCTTC	CASSFPGNTGYTF
TRBV2	.	.	TRBJ1-1	TGTGCCAGCAGTGAAGGACAAAGTACTGAAGCTTTCTTT	CASSEGQSTEAFF
TRBV19	TRBD2	.	TRBJ2-3	TGTGCCAGTAGGCTTAGCGGGAGGACAGATACGCAGTATTTT	CASRLSGRTDTQYF
TRBV10-1	.	.	TRBJ2-2	TGCGCCAGCAGTGAGTATCGGGCCACCGGGGAGCTGTTTTTT	CASSEYRATGELFF
TRBV6-5	.	.	TRBJ1-1	TGTGCCAGCAGTCGACCCGGGAGCACTGAAGCTTTCTTT	CASSRPGSTEAFF
TRBV11-2	TRBD1	few	TRBJ1-3	TGTGCCAGCAGCTCCGGACAGGCCTCTGGAAACACCATATATTTT	CASSSGQASGNTIYF
TRBV10-2	TRBD2	.	TRBJ2-1	TGCGCCAGCAGGTTAGCGGGGGGCTTCTACAATGAGCAGTTCTTC	CASRLAGGFYNEQFF
TRBV19	.	.	TRBJ2-5	TGTGCCAGTAGTAAAGACGGGACACTGTACCAAGAGACCCAGTACTTC	CASSKDGTLYQETQYF
TRBV5-3	.	.	TRBJ2-5	TGTGCCAGAAGCTTGAAGTTAACAGTAAGTCAAGAGACCCAGTACTTC	CARSLKLTVSQETQYF
TRBV4-1	TRBD1	once	TRBJ2-2	TGCGCCAGCAGCCAATCACGGACAGGAAACACCGGGGAGCTGTTTTTT	CASSQSRTGNTGELFF
TRBV11-3	.	.	TRBJ2-7	TGTGCCAGCACCCATCCCGGGTACGAGCAGTACTTC	CASTHPGYEQYF